The clone carrying this T cell receptor beta chain was detected only a few times. MiXCR was run by TCRdb on the 5' RACE reads, yielding one entry per CDR3 protein. The table records 700,000 or so distinct CDR3 sequences, around 20% of them present only once. The record originates from a study of identical twins. The CDR3 sequence is 15 residues long. V was pared by 5 bases and J by 3 bases, with 16 bases between. In germline, CDR1 is SGHRS, CDR2 YFSETQ. These data are also associated with another study on T cells expressing NK-cell markers.

The TCR sequence derives from a young woman in good health. Input material: PBMCs. The gene calls are TRBV5-1 and TRBJ2-3, with D possibly matching TRBD2 (6 bases). CDR3 sequence reads: CASREEGGGTDTQYF. The CDR3 DNA is TGCGCCAGCAGAGAGGAGGGCGGAGGGACAGATACGCAGTATTTT.